Shown below are 25 T cell receptor beta chains from a single sample sequenced in a study of T-cell memory formation after mild COVID-19. One entry per CDR3 protein, called by TCRdb with MiXCR from the 5' RACE reads. This table has roughly 250,000 distinct CDR3 sequences, approximately 16% appearing once. Sequencing was carried out using PBMCs or a T cell subset sorted from them (not recorded which). These receptors came from a man younger than 35 who had mild COVID-19 (a few samples of this study predate the infection). Cell type and time point are not known.

The V call is TRBV5-4, the J call TRBJ1-4, with a possible D match to TRBD1 (5 bases). The ends were cut back, 1 base at V and 5 bases at J, with 6 bases in the middle. CDR3 size: 13 residues. From germline, CDR1 is SGHNT and CDR2 YYREEE (reference sequence). The CDR3 nucleotides are TGTGCCAGCAGCTTGACAGGCAATGAAAAACTGTTTTTT. It codes for CASSLTGNEKLFF.

This rearrangement joins TRBV29-1 to TRBJ1-1, with 9 bases lining up with TRBD1. This CDR3 has 17 amino acids. Germline assignment: CDR1 SQVTM and CDR2 ANQGSEA. V trimming: 4 bases; J trimming: 2 bases; junction bases outside the gene matches: 14. DNA of the CDR3: TGCAGCGTTGGGGGAGCGTGGACAGGGGATTTTAACACTGAAGCTTTCTTT. Encoded protein: CSVGGAWTGDFNTEAFF.

J is TRBJ2-7 and V is TRBV15; possible D gene TRBD2, 5 bases. The germline gives CDR1 LNHNV, CDR2 YYDKDF (reference sequence). The V gene lost 0 bases and the J gene lost 2 bases, with 17 bases spanning the gap. This CDR3 has 17 residues. The CDR3 spells CATSRDLVFGEPYEQYF. DNA of the CDR3: TGTGCCACCAGCAGAGATCTGGTTTTCGGGGAACCCTACGAGCAGTACTTC.

The chain combines TRBV28 with TRBJ1-2, with D tentatively TRBD1 (5 bases). The CDR3 runs 15 residues. Trimming took 5 bases from V and 4 from J, leaving 17 bases between them. Germline CDR1 and CDR2: MDHEN and SYDVKM. The CDR3 bases are TGTGCCAGCAGTACCTCCGTAGACAGATTCTATGGCTACACCTTC. Residues: CASSTSVDRFYGYTF.

This clonotype was seen more than once but under ten times. The chain links TRBV21-1 to TRBJ2-2; no DNA check was done on the table's D call, TRBD1. TRBV21-1 represents a pseudogene. This CDR3 region has 15 residues. The CDR3 reads CAKGQGERRTGELFF. CDR3 bases: TGTGCCAAGGGACAGGGGGAGCGCCGAACCGGGGAGCTGTTTTTT.

V usage is TRBV18 and J usage is TRBJ1-1; no clear D gene. Deletions cut 3 bases from V and 1 base from J, with 6 bases between. Germline-derived CDR1 and CDR2 are KGHSH and LQKENI. The CDR3 is 13 residues long. Here the CDR3 DNA reads TGTGCCAGCTCACCTTCAACGAACACTGAAGCTTTCTTT. Amino acid sequence: CASSPSTNTEAFF.

In this sample, this clonotype turned up a few times. V is TRBV7-2 and J is TRBJ1-6, with TRBD1 as a possible D gene (6 bases). Trimming took 2 bases from V and 9 from J, leaving 14 bases between them. The CDR3 consists of 15 residues. Germline V gives CDR1 SGHTA, CDR2 FQGNSA. The CDR3, as DNA: TGTGCCAGCAGCTTAAACGGACAGTCGGTTTCACCCCTCCACTTT. This sequence encodes CASSLNGQSVSPLHF.

The rearrangement uses TRBV7-9 and TRBJ2-7, with 9 nucleotides matching TRBD2. The V gene end was trimmed by 1 base and the J gene end by 0 bases; junction bases not matched to a gene: 1. The germline CDR1 and CDR2 sequences are SEHNR and FQNEAQ (reference sequence). The CDR3 is made up of 15 amino acids. CDR3 in DNA: TGTGCCAGCAGCTTAGGCGGGGGGGCCTCCTACGAGCAGTACTTC. Translating gives CASSLGGGASYEQYF.

This clonotype was seen a handful of times. V is TRBV7-2 and J is TRBJ2-3; D is unresolved. CDR3 length: 14 amino acids. Looked up from germline, CDR1 is SGHTA and CDR2 is FQGNSA. V lost 2 bases, J lost 13 bases, and 19 bases lay in between. This chain's CDR3 is CASSLNSDRAPEYF. The CDR3 DNA follows: TGTGCCAGCAGCTTAAATTCGGACCGGGCCCCGGAGTATTTT. The entire variable domain, with the rest obtained from reference TRBV7-2 and TRBJ2-3, is as follows: GAGVSQSPSNKVTEKGKDVELRCDPISGHTALYWYRQSLGQGLEFLIYFQGNSAPDKSGLPSDRFSAERTGGSVSTLTIQRTQQEDSAVYLCASSLNSDRAPEYFGPGTRLTVL.

The rearrangement links TRBV5-1 to TRBJ1-2; tentative D call: TRBD1 (5 bases). V gave up 0 bases and J gave up 3 bases, with 9 bases separating them. The CDR3 is 14 residues long. CDR1 SGHRS and CDR2 YFSETQ come from the germline V gene. The CDR3 is CASSLDRGDYGYTF. Written as DNA, the CDR3 is TGCGCCAGCAGCTTGGACCGGGGGGACTATGGCTACACCTTC.

This clonotype has more than one count but fewer than ten. The rearrangement uses TRBV2 and TRBJ2-6, with 7 bases matching TRBD1. The CDR3 loop spans 14 amino acids. The V gene's germline CDR1 is SNHLY and CDR2 FYNNEI. The V segment lost 5 bases and the J segment 2 bases; nucleotides outside the gene matches: 0. DNA for the CDR3: TGTGCCAGCAGTCAGGGGGCTGGGGCCAACGTCCTGACTTTC. It codes for CASSQGAGANVLTF. Full variable domain (missing parts from reference TRBV2 and TRBJ2-6): EPEVTQTPSHQVTQMGQEVILRCVPISNHLYFYWYRQILGQKVEFLVSFYNNEISEKSEIFDDQFSVERPDGSNFTLKIRSTKLEDSAMYFCASSQGAGANVLTFGAGSRLTVL.

The V and J genes are TRBV9 and TRBJ2-3, with D maybe TRBD2 (7 bases). Germline V gives CDR1 SGDLS, CDR2 YYNGEE. The CDR3 length is 15 residues. V was shortened by 0 bases and J by 7 bases, with 15 bases between the two germline ends. CDR3 bases: TGTGCCAGCAGCGTAGCAAGCGGGACAACAAATACGCAGTATTTT. Amino acid sequence: CASSVASGTTNTQYF. Based on the CDR3 plus reference TRBV9 and TRBJ2-3, the full variable domain is DSGVTQTPKHLITATGQRVTLRCSPRSGDLSVYWYQQSLDQGLQFLIQYYNGEERAKGNILERFSAQQFPDLHSELNLSSLELGDSALYFCASSVASGTTNTQYFGPGTRLTVL.

This clonotype has more than one count but fewer than ten. The CDR3 is CATRTDMNTEAFF. The CDR3 region has the DNA TGTGCCACGAGGACCGATATGAACACTGAAGCTTTCTTT. V gene TRBV19 combines with J gene TRBJ1-1; D is undetermined. V shed 10 bases and J shed 0 bases, with 12 bases lying between them. The germline gives CDR1 LNHDA, CDR2 SQIVND (reference sequence). The CDR3 is 13 amino acids. The whole variable domain, remainder taken from reference TRBV19 and TRBJ1-1, is DGGITQSPKYLFRKEGQNVTLSCEQNLNHDAMYWYRQDPGQGLRLIYYSQIVNDFQKGDIAEGYSVSREKKESFPLTVTSAQKNPTAFYLCATRTDMNTEAFFGQGTRLTVV.

This clonotype was seen more than once but under ten times. The genes are TRBV10-3 and TRBJ1-2; 9 bases agree with TRBD1. Germline V lookup: CDR1 ENHRY, CDR2 SYGVKD. The CDR3 extends over 15 amino acids. J was trimmed by 4 bases and V by 7 bases; bases with no gene match: 10. CDR3 nucleotides: TGTGCCATCACGAACCTGGGACAGGGATCCTATGGCTACACCTTC. Translating gives CAITNLGQGSYGYTF.

The rearrangement joins TRBV5-1 to TRBJ1-1, with D tentatively TRBD1 (5 bases). V was cut by 1 base and J by 7 bases, with 14 bases left in between. CDR1 and CDR2 (germline): SGHRS, YFSETQ. CDR3 size: 14 residues. The CDR3 loop reads CASSLTRQSIEAFF. CDR3 DNA: TGCGCCAGCAGCTTGACTAGACAGTCGATTGAAGCTTTCTTT.

V and J are TRBV28 and TRBJ1-3; D not certain. Deletions cut 7 bases from V and 4 bases from J, with 11 bases between. The CDR3 is 13 residues long. Germline V gene sequence: CDR1 MDHEN, CDR2 SYDVKM. CDR3 sequence (DNA): TGTGCCAGCACCACCTTGGGAGGAAACACCATATATTTT. Residues: CASTTLGGNTIYF.

This clonotype has just a few counts. This chain uses TRBV29-1 with TRBJ2-2; D not resolved. V lost 7 bases and J lost 3, with 21 bases in between. Germline V gene sequence: CDR1 SQVTM, CDR2 ANQGSEA. The CDR3 totals 16 residues. For the CDR3, the DNA is TGCAGCGCACGGTCCGAGATACGATTTGACACCGGGGAGCTGTTTTTT. This sequence encodes CSARSEIRFDTGELFF.

In its sample, this clonotype was seen once. V and J are TRBV25-1 and TRBJ2-3; maybe TRBD1 (6 bases). CDR1 MGHDK and CDR2 SYGVNS come from the germline V gene. This CDR3 has 13 residues. Trimming pared 7 bases from V and 0 bases from J, leaving 8 bases between. CDR3 coding DNA: TGTGCCAGCATGGGACAAAGCACAGATACGCAGTATTTT. Protein product: CASMGQSTDTQYF.

In this sample, this clonotype turned up a few times. This rearrangement joins TRBV9 to TRBJ2-3; 8 bases match TRBD2. CDR1 SGDLS and CDR2 YYNGEE come from the germline V gene. This CDR3 is built from 16 residues. Trimming took 0 bases from V and 9 from J; bases not matched to a gene: 12. The CDR3 nucleotides are TGTGCCAGCAGCGTAGGGCAAGCGGGGGACGCGAGCACGCAGTATTTT. Translated, it gives CASSVGQAGDASTQYF.

The chain joins TRBV4-1 to TRBJ2-3; 10 bases line up with TRBD2. The CDR3 consists of 19 residues. V trimming: 3 bases; J trimming: 0 bases; junction bases outside the gene matches: 12. Per the germline V gene, CDR1 is MGHRA and CDR2 is YSYEKL. The CDR3 sequence is CASSQDEPSGGSSTDTQYF. In DNA, the CDR3 is TGCGCCAGCAGCCAGGACGAGCCTAGCGGGGGATCTAGCACAGATACGCAGTATTTT.

The V gene is TRBV9, the J gene TRBJ2-3; D ambiguous. Germline CDR1 SGDLS, CDR2 YYNGEE. This CDR3 region has 14 residues. Between the trimmed V and J ends, which lost 0 bases and 6 bases, there was a span of 11 bases. The CDR3 is CASSVDRVGDTQYF. The CDR3 DNA is TGTGCCAGCAGCGTAGACCGGGTTGGTGATACGCAGTATTTT. The complete variable domain, with remaining parts taken from reference TRBV9 and TRBJ2-3, reads DSGVTQTPKHLITATGQRVTLRCSPRSGDLSVYWYQQSLDQGLQFLIQYYNGEERAKGNILERFSAQQFPDLHSELNLSSLELGDSALYFCASSVDRVGDTQYFGPGTRLTVL.

The V and J genes are TRBV18 and TRBJ1-3; 8 positions match TRBD1. V dropped 0 bases and J dropped 3; count of bases not matched to a gene: 4. The germline V gene has CDR1 KGHSH and CDR2 LQKENI. The CDR3 runs to 16 residues. The CDR3 spells CASSPPPGQGGNTIYF. DNA of the CDR3: TGTGCCAGCTCACCACCCCCAGGACAGGGTGGAAACACCATATATTTT.

This CDR3 reads CASSPRGTGGSLQFF. Here the CDR3 DNA reads TGTGCCAGCAGCCCACGGGGTACGGGGGGGTCTCTGCAGTTCTTC. The chain has TRBV7-3 and TRBJ2-1; 8 positions match TRBD2. This CDR3 comprises 15 residues. CDR1 and CDR2 (germline): SGHTA, FQGTGA. V shed 5 bases, J shed 12 bases, and the junction held 15 bases outside the gene matches.

Concerning this clonotype: This likely comes from a read error, as the CDR3 has no conserved phenylalanine or tryptophan at its end. The chain recombines TRBV7-2 with TRBJ2-1, with no clear D. The CDR3 has 11 amino acids. Trimming shortened V by 5 bases and J by 7 bases, and 6 bases separated the two germline ends. Germline values: CDR1 SGHTA, CDR2 FQGNSA. CDR3 bases: TGTGCCAGCAGCCGCAGGAATGAGCAGTTCTTA. Translated, it gives CASSRRNEQFL.

This clonotype was seen only a few times. The V call is TRBV24-1, the J call TRBJ2-7, with D maybe TRBD2 (5 bases). Germline V gene sequence: CDR1 KGHDR, CDR2 SFDVKD. There are 19 residues in the CDR3. V shed 0 bases and J shed 6 bases, with 26 bases lying between them. This chain's CDR3 is CATSDLIEDFYRLLSEQYV. The CDR3 DNA follows: TGTGCCACCAGTGATTTGATAGAGGACTTTTACCGATTACTTAGCGAGCAGTACGTC.